This T cell receptor beta chain was identified during a study of cytomegalovirus exposure and HLA in healthy donors (dated 2017 in TCRdb). About the investigation overall: According to an earlier analysis of several hundred of the donors, 150 million to 200 million T cells yielded 90 million to 130 million unique TCR beta sequences and 276 Gb of sequence data. The later analysis used no new phenotypic data to find candidate immune exposures, relying instead on TCR beta sequences and their occurrence across donors. The genetic ancestry cluster associated with self-reported Caucasian donors included approximately 85% of the 398 genotyped donors. All discovery cohort repertoires had been generated on a single sequencing platform. Donor age, sex, ethnicity and CMV serostatus were compiled alongside the repertoire data. Roughly 300 gigabases of sequencing data and roughly 81 million unique TCR sequences made up an early release that covered approximately 700 HLA-typed donors. Along with the approximately 600-subject first cohort, a separate validation cohort of over a hundred different subjects was used. The study aimed to test whether cataloging public T cell receptors could reveal signatures of past pathogen exposure. Among some 400 genotyped donors of the cohort, an average of about 240,000 unique TCR beta nucleotide sequences were sequenced per donor, about a sixth of them non-productive. Roughly 5 DR-DQ haplotypes were handled as single units for association and clustering, since linkage in the cohort was strong. An earlier analysis of several hundred of the donors used high-throughput TCR beta sequencing to judge whether each TCR beta V gene segment behaved as functional or pseudogenic. A later analysis re-analyzed previously published TCR beta repertoires from several hundred donors and added high-resolution HLA genotyping to study TCR occurrence patterns. In a later genetic analysis, genome-wide SNP genotypes for about 60% of the 666 donors were used, and that subset was treated as a discovery cohort. The number of typed donors differed by locus: roughly 629-630 for A, B, C, DRB1 and DQB1; approximately 530 for DQA1; 606 for DPA1; and 450 to 480 for DPB1. HLA typing included class I and class II loci at four-digit resolution. The T cell repertoires of 666 subjects were profiled by immunosequencing and related to cytomegalovirus serostatus. To predict cytomegalovirus infection status, the study brought together high-throughput TCR immunosequencing, statistical association of individual TCRs with disease status, and machine learning. Overall study outcomes, separate from this receptor: A later analysis found that most CMV-associated TCR beta chains appeared HLA-restricted, with HLA associations seemingly driven largely by CMV exposure. The study gave a list of about 150 TCR beta chains associated with cytomegalovirus. In vitro tests confirmed that a few of the cytomegalovirus-associated TCR beta chains recognize cytomegalovirus antigens. Because HLA typing was missing for some donors at each locus, association tests included only the typed subset. In an earlier analysis of 587 of the donors, most TCR beta V segments appeared in productive rearrangements about 87% or about 30% of the time, broadly matching IMGT annotations. A later analysis found that TCR association rates varied across HLA loci, with DRB1 alleles showing the most associated TCRs and HLA-C alleles the fewest. Linkage disequilibrium might explain the correlated functional status among segregating V segments, but an unknown experimental factor could not be excluded. In a later analysis, HLA-associated TCR beta chains showed more clonal expansion and lower generation probabilities than non-associated chains that were equally common. Because counts were too low, roughly 17 rarely observed V segments, including chromosome 9 orphons, were left out of the earlier analysis of a few hundred of the donors. This cohort had only TCR beta chains sequenced, and the lack of alpha or paired-chain data limited which features could be detected. For the cohort, immune exposure information was limited to CMV serostatus. A further reported finding was that TCR beta sequences accurately predicted the HLA-A and HLA-B alleles for most subjects in the first cohort. Compared with the roughly 600-donor mean, donors in an Asian-associated ancestry cluster had fewer N-insertions in productive TCRs, according to a later genetic analysis. Presence/absence analyses assumed roughly uniform sequencing depth across donors, an assumption that may not hold. V-gene and J-gene trimming of TCR beta chains was associated with a missense DCLRE1C variant in a later genetic analysis, and the association was replicated in an independent cohort. Because the 87-base-pair reads could not distinguish some IMGT-functional V segments, including TRBV6-2 and TRBV6-3, those segments were excluded. Across donors, most TCR sequences were observed very rarely, whereas some public TCRs were present in many individuals. A cluster of highly shared sequence variants was judged likely to be a technical artifact of the sequencing pipeline. A later analysis reported that several top co-occurrence clusters appeared linked to parvovirus B19, influenza, CMV and Epstein-Barr virus. Assigning TCR associations to individual alleles was difficult when HLA alleles, especially DR and DQ, strongly co-occurred. A later analysis associated some 17,000 TCR beta sequences with specific HLA alleles at a false discovery rate of 0.05. In both the original and validation cohorts, the classifier was reported to diagnose cytomegalovirus status with high specificity and sensitivity. The authors suggested that the approach could potentially be extended to other disease states and immunological phenotypes.

V and J are truncated by 2 bases and 2 bases respectively, leaving an intervening sequence of 7 bases. Taken from the germline V gene, the CDR1 and CDR2 loops are MNHEY and SVGAGI. The CDR3 numbers 14 residues from cysteine through phenylalanine. The retained sequence is limited to the CDR3, 42 bases, with the frame set at the first base. Concerning this clone: Its antigen has not been determined. The input lacks base qualities; no much larger clone sits a single base away.

In total, more than 500 healthy bone marrow donors made up the cohort. Cohort members were all nominally healthy when sampled, although unrecorded immune exposures were likely present. The donor was CMV seronegative and belonged to the group of under 400 seronegative cohort members. A peripheral blood sample was provided by each donor, and peripheral blood mononuclear cells were used for TCR beta sequencing. The Qiagen DNeasy Blood Extraction Kit was used to extract genomic DNA from the blood cell samples. Receptors were amplified or captured by the immunoSEQ multiplex PCR assay. The multiplex PCR relied on a mix of 60 forward primers for TCR Vbeta segments and 13 reverse primers for TCR Jbeta segments. The CDR3 region of rearranged TCR beta genes was amplified from genomic DNA by a multiplex PCR assay. The amplified TCR beta libraries were sequenced on the Illumina HiSeq System as 87-base-pair reads. The source study handled its data this way. Across the 666 repertoires, a later analysis counted approximately 75 million unique TCR beta chains, roughly 11 million of which were shared by at least two donors. Raw reads were error-corrected and collapsed into unique sequences by a nearest-neighbor algorithm in which closely related sequences were merged to remove PCR and sequencing errors. To assign V, D and J gene segments, CDR3 sequences were aligned to IMGT reference sequences. For a sequence to be retained, a match of at least six nucleotides was required to both a V gene segment and a J gene segment. Rearrangements were classified as productive when the CDR3 lacked stop codons and remained in frame with V and J, and all other rearrangements were classified as non-productive. CDR3 was defined by IMGT convention, running from the second conserved V-encoded cysteine to the conserved J-encoded phenylalanine. The earlier analysis of roughly 590 of the donors excluded any sequence lacking an unambiguous match to a single V gene segment. In an earlier analysis of about 590 of the donors, a V segment was called functional when productive rearrangements were above 56.7%, and segregating when the standard deviation between donors exceeded 5%. A statistical classification framework was built for diagnosing cytomegalovirus status from the catalog of TCR beta chain sequences. In a later analysis, V and J genes were assigned by comparing TCR nucleotide sequences against IMGT/GENE-DB human TR gene sequences. Using the TCRdist pipeline, a later analysis assigned CDR3 sequences along with most-parsimonious VDJ recombination scenarios. In a later analysis, each TCR beta chain was defined by its CDR3 amino acid sequence together with its V-gene family, and reads without a unique V-gene family were excluded. A later analysis removed 500 to 600 highly shared, low-generation-probability nucleotide sequences to deal with suspected cross-contamination and a sequencing artifact. In a later analysis, a clonal expansion index for each public chain was calculated from normalized within-repertoire ranks of inferred template counts. A later analysis computed generation probabilities with a VDJ recombination model fitted to out-of-frame rearrangements, and checked the results against IGoR. A later analysis scored TCR-TCR, TCR-HLA and TCR-CMV co-occurrence with hypergeometric tests, applying a repertoire-size bias correction to TCR pairs. False discovery rates were estimated in a later analysis by permuting HLA or CMV assignments 20 times. A later analysis grouped co-occurring TCRs with DBSCAN, adding TCRdist sequence similarity when clustering within HLA-allele-positive subsets. Co-occurrence clustering excluded repertoires with fewer than 30,000 or more than 120,000 public chains, plus five with anomalous nucleotide sharing. The source is immuneACCESS, and TCRdb retained only in-frame sequences with V and J called. Part of the clones is not carried over; for the studies checked, unresolved V genes explain less than half of this, and the remainder is unexplained. The DNA was the basis for D and trimming; V, J and clone size are from that table. This sample lists approximately 150,000 clones; less than 85% were detected once. The ten most abundant clones make up more than 4% of the sample.

The chain was built from TRBV6-5 and TRBJ1-5, with an unclear D gene assignment. The TCR comes from a man aged 35 to 55 in good health and CMV-seronegative. Input material: PBMCs. The CDR3 protein is CASSYSGRNQPQHF. The DNA sequence is given as TGTGCCAGCAGTTACAGCGGCCGCAATCAGCCCCAGCATTTT.